Below are 11 T cell receptor beta chains sequenced from a single sample in a study of blood T cells in healthy people across ages. Alongside a J-beta primer mix, a sample-barcoded 5' primer served in a second PCR lasting roughly 7 to 12 cycles. TCRdb itself ran the 5' RACE reads through MiXCR, one entry per CDR3 protein. The sample consists of about 1,600,000 distinct CDR3 sequences, approximately 38% of them appearing once. The specimen was blood. These receptor sequences come from a young woman in good health.

A word on this clonotype: The junction shows a germline mismatch at one end, possibly a read error. The chain links TRBV7-3 to TRBJ2-3; possible D gene TRBD1, 6 bases. CDR1 SGHTA and CDR2 FQGTGA come from the germline V gene. CDR3 length equals 13 residues. CDR3 in DNA: TGTGCCAGCAGTCCTACAGGGCCAGATACGCGGTATTTT. Its translation is CASSPTGPDTRYF.

This clonotype was found a few times. Being one base from a much bigger clone, this may be a read error. This CDR3 is CASRGEGTKNIRYF. In nucleotides, the CDR3 is TGTGCCAGCAGAGGGGAGGGAACCAAAAACATTCGGTACTTC. The rearrangement joins TRBV12-3 or TRBV12-4 to TRBJ2-4; 7 bases are shared with TRBD2. CDR3 length equals 14 residues.

The table lists this clonotype with a few counts. The chain joins TRBV18 to TRBJ2-7, with 11 bases that match TRBD2. Trimming at V came to 5 bases and at J to 2 bases, leaving 14 bases not matched to a gene. Germline loops: CDR1 KGHSH, CDR2 LQKENI. This CDR3 region has 18 residues. This CDR3 is CASSKRNPTSGIAYEQYF. The CDR3 DNA reads as TGTGCCAGCTCAAAACGAAACCCGACTAGCGGGATTGCCTACGAGCAGTACTTC. The full variable domain, completed using reference TRBV18 and TRBJ2-7, is NAGVMQNPRHLVRRRGQEARLRCSPMKGHSHVYWYRQLPEEGLKFMVYLQKENIIDESGMPKERFSAEFPKEGPSILRIQQVVRGDSAAYFCASSKRNPTSGIAYEQYFGPGTRLTVT.

CDR3 DNA sequence: TGTGCCAGCAGCCAAACAGGGGGCGAGCAGTACTTC. It encodes CASSQTGGEQYF. The rearrangement links TRBV3-1 to TRBJ2-4; the match to TRBD1 covers 8 bases. The J call is uncertain, as TRBJ2-7 better fits the DNA end. Germline V gene data show CDR1 as LGHDT and CDR2 as YNNKEL (reference sequence). CDR3 length: 12 amino acids.

The table lists this clonotype with a few counts. This chain links TRBV6-1 with TRBJ2-3; D call uncertain. CDR1 MNHNS and CDR2 SASEGT come from the germline V gene. This CDR3 region has 15 residues. Trimming took off 2 bases at V and 4 bases at J, with 13 bases between the two ends. The CDR3 nucleotides read TGTGCCAGCAGTGAAATGGTCAGAACCCCAGATACGCAGTATTTT. This codes for CASSEMVRTPDTQYF.

This clonotype has more than one count but fewer than ten. The V and J genes are TRBV10-3 and TRBJ2-7; 9 nucleotides agree with TRBD2. The V gene's germline CDR1 is ENHRY and CDR2 SYGVKD. The CDR3 runs 14 residues. J gave up 1 base and V 10 bases, and 8 bases lay outside the gene matches. The CDR3 region is CATLSGGDSYEQYF. CDR3 coding DNA: TGTGCCACGCTTAGCGGGGGCGATTCCTACGAGCAGTACTTC.

The rearrangement uses TRBV6-5 and TRBJ2-1; D is unclear. Germline V gives CDR1 MNHEY, CDR2 SVGAGI. The ends were cut back, 6 bases at V and 8 bases at J, with 14 bases in the middle. The CDR3 contains 13 residues. CDR3 in DNA: TGTGCCAGCAGCCCTGACCCAGCAGATGAGCAGTTCTTC. It yields the protein CASSPDPADEQFF.

This clonotype was seen only a few times. The rearrangement links TRBV13 to TRBJ2-5; 7 nucleotides agree with TRBD1. The length of the CDR3 is 15 residues. V gave up 5 bases and J gave up 2 bases; unmatched junction bases: 8. CDR1 and CDR2 from the germline V gene are PRHDT and FYEKMQ (reference sequence). The DNA of the CDR3 is TGTGCCAGCAGCGCCTGGGACAGCGAACAAGAGACCCAGTACTTC. It encodes CASSAWDSEQETQYF.

This clonotype was observed a handful of times. The chain couples TRBV7-2 to TRBJ2-5; no definite D call. The CDR3 has 13 amino acids. Per the germline V gene, CDR1 is SGHTA and CDR2 is FQGNSA. V was trimmed by 6 bases and J by 3 bases, leaving 11 bases between them. The CDR3 DNA reads TGTGCCAGCAGTCCAGAGAACGAAGAGACCCAGTACTTC. Translated: CASSPENEETQYF.

This CDR3 reads CATSDPRQDHNEQFF. In nucleotides, the CDR3 is TGTGCCACCAGTGACCCTAGACAGGACCACAATGAGCAGTTCTTC. The chain links TRBV24-1 to TRBJ2-1; tentatively, D is TRBD1 (6 bases). The germline V gene encodes CDR1 KGHDR and CDR2 SFDVKD. V shed 4 bases and J shed 5 bases, with 14 bases lying between them. CDR3 length equals 15 residues.

DNA for the CDR3: TGTGCCAGCAGCCGAGAGACAGGGGGAGCTTTCTTT. Protein sequence: CASSRETGGAFF. This chain connects TRBV3-1 to TRBJ1-1; the match to TRBD1 covers 9 bases. Per germline, CDR1 LGHDT and CDR2 YNNKEL (reference sequence). The CDR3 covers 12 residues. V lost 4 bases to trimming and J lost 10 bases; unmatched junction nucleotides: 4.